This T cell receptor beta chain was recovered during a study of blood T cell repertoires in COVID-19. Looking at the study overall: Samples of COVID-19 (acute and convalescent) were obtained from the United States, Italy and Spain. PBMCs, B-cell-depleted T cells, or T cells provided the cDNA or gDNA that made up the material.

Per the study methods: Researchers report that nucleated cell counts were estimated from reference gene primer amplification. The protocol was immunoSEQ multiplex PCR, while the TCRdb copy is restricted to in-frame clones and leaves out a portion. V, J and clone size derive from that table, while D and trimming were established from the DNA sequence. The top ten hold almost 6% of the sample, which has roughly 200,000 clones, 75% to 85% seen once. In germline, CDR1 is SNHLY, CDR2 FYNNEI. There are 13 residues in the CDR3. Trimming cost V 6 bases and J 5 bases; bases outside gene matches: 4. This sequence was found in a woman aged 40 to 55 with COVID-19, enrolled during active disease. The rearrangement joins TRBV2 to TRBJ1-3, with 7 bases identical to TRBD1. Sequences were obtained from peripheral blood. The CDR3, as DNA: TGTGCCAGCAGCCGGGACAGACGAAACACCATATATTTT. Translating gives CASSRDRRNTIYF.